Below, one T cell receptor (beta chain) is given with its context. Its antigen is as yet unknown. The sample contains more than one DNA sequence encoding this CDR3. The entry originates in a study of shared clonotypes between healthy human individuals. Study findings and constraints: Sorted-subset sequencing, rarefaction showed, was incomplete despite large depth.

The CDR3 totals 11 residues. Trimming cost V 4 bases and J 6 bases, with 6 bases left between them. The germline gives CDR1 SGHRS, CDR2 YFSETQ. In replicate PCRs of sorted subsets, about 220 ng DNA, approximately 30,000 T cell genomes, was used. In the authors' methods: Junction-only sequences without quality scores came from ImmunoSEQ, so filtering differed. Assay used: immunoSEQ multiplex PCR; TCRdb lists only in-frame clones, some missing. Clone size and the V and J calls come from that table; the DNA yielded D and trimming. The sample has more than 1.2 million clones; 98% are singletons. This receptor was obtained from a man under 40 in good health. Specimen: naive CD4+ T cells sorted from blood. Subset described: CD45RA+ positively selected. J is TRBJ2-3 and V is TRBV5-1; D remains ambiguous. DNA of the CDR3: TGCGCCAGCAGCCTGGCTGATACGCAGTATTTT. This translates into CASSLADTQYF. Combining the CDR3 with reference TRBV5-1 and TRBJ2-3 gives the whole variable domain KAGVTQTPRYLIKTRGQQVTLSCSPISGHRSVSWYQQTPGQGLQFLFEYFSETQRNKGNFPGRFSGRQFSNSRSEMNVSTLELGDSALYLCASSLADTQYFGPGTRLTVL.